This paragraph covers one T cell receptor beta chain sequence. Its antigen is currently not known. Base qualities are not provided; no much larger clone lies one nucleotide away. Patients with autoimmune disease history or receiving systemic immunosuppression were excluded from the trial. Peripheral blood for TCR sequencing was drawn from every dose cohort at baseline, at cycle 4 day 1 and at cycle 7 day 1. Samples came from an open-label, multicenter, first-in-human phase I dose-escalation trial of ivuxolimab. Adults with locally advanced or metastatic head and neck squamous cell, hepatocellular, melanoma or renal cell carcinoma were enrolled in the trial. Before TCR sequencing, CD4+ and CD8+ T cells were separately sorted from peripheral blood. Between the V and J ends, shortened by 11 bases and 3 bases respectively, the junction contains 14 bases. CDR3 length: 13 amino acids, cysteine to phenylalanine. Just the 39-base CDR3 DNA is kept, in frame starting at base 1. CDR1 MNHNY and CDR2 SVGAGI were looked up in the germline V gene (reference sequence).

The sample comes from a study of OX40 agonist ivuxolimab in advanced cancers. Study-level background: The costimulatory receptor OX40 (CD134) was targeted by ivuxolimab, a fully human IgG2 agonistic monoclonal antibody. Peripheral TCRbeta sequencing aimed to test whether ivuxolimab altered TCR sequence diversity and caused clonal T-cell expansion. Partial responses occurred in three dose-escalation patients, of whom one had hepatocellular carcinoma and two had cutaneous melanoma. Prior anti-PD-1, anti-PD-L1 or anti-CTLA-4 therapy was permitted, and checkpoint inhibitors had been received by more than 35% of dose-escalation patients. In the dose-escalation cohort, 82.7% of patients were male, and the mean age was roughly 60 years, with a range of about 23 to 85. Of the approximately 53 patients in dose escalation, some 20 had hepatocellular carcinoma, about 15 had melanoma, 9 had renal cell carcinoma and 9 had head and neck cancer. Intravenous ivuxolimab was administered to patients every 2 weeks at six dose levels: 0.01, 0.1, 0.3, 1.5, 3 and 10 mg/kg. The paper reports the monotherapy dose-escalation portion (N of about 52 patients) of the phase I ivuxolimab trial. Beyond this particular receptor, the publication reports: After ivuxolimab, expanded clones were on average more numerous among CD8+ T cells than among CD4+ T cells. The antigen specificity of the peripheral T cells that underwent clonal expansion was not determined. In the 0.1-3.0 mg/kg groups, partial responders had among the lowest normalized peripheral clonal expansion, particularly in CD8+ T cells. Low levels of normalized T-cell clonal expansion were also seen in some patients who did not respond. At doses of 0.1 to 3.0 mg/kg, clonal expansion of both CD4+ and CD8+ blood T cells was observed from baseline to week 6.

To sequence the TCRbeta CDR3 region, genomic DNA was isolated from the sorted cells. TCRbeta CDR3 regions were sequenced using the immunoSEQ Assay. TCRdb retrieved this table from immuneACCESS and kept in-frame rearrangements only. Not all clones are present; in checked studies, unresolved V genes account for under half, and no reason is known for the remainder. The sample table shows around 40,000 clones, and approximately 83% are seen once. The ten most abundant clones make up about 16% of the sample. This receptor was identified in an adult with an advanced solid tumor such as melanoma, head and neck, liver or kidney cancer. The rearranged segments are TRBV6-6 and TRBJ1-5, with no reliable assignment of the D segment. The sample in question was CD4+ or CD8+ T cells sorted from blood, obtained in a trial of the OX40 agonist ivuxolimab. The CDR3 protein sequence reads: CAGSEGDNQPQHF. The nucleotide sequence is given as TGTGCCGGTTCCGAAGGCGACAATCAGCCCCAGCATTTT.